These 27 T cell receptor beta chains came from one sample sequenced in a study of shared clonotypes between healthy human individuals. Libraries were prepared by immunoSEQ multiplex PCR; TCRdb keeps only in-frame clonotypes and omits some of them. The sample carries 2.5 million or so clones, more than 80% recorded once. Sequencing input: naive CD4+ T cells sorted from blood. Subset in this sample: CD45RA+ positively selected. The receptors shown here come from a man aged 18 to 35 in good health.

The chain recombines TRBV7-8 with TRBJ2-7; D is uncertain. Per germline, CDR1 SGHVS and CDR2 FQNEAQ. CDR3 length equals 12 residues. The V and J ends lost 1 base and 6 bases respectively, with 7 bases between them. In DNA form, the CDR3 reads TGTGCCAGCAGCTTAGTCATCTCCGAGCAGTACTTC. Translated, it gives CASSLVISEQYF.

Here the CDR3 reads CASSLSGTAGNTIYF. The CDR3 region has the DNA TGTGCCAGCAGCTTGTCAGGGACGGCTGGAAACACCATATATTTT. The rearrangement joins TRBV7-9 to TRBJ1-3, with a possible D match to TRBD1 (5 bases). V was pared by 3 bases and J by 2 bases, with 11 bases between. The CDR3 is 15 amino acids. Germline assignment: CDR1 SEHNR and CDR2 FQNEAQ (reference sequence).

DNA for the CDR3: TGCGCCAGCACCTTAGGACAGGGTCCCCAAGAGACCCAGTACTTC. As protein: CASTLGQGPQETQYF. The J gene is TRBJ2-5, the V gene TRBV5-1; 8 positions match TRBD1. The V segment lost 6 bases and the J segment 1 base; nucleotides outside the gene matches: 8. From germline, CDR1 is SGHRS and CDR2 YFSETQ. The CDR3 runs 15 residues.

Written as DNA, the CDR3 is TGTGCCAGCAGTCGGTCGAACCTTTACGAGCAGTACTTC. Residues: CASSRSNLYEQYF. The chain employs TRBV6-5 and TRBJ2-7, with D hard to call. V was trimmed by 5 bases and J by 4 bases, leaving 12 bases between them. The CDR3 sequence is 13 residues long. Germline V gives CDR1 MNHEY, CDR2 SVGAGI.

The chain couples TRBV6-1 to TRBJ2-1; no definite D call. V gave up 6 bases and J gave up 3 bases, with 6 bases separating them. This CDR3 is 12 amino acids long. Germline V gives CDR1 MNHNS, CDR2 SASEGT. CDR3 residues: CASRPDYNEQFF. CDR3 nucleotide sequence: TGTGCCAGCAGGCCCGACTACAATGAGCAGTTCTTC.

This chain links TRBV7-6 with TRBJ2-5, with TRBD1 matching over 7 bases. In germline, CDR1 is SGHVS, CDR2 FNYEAQ. Trimming at V came to 0 bases and at J to 5 bases, leaving 6 bases not matched to a gene. The CDR3 is made up of 15 amino acids. CDR3 DNA sequence: TGTGCCAGCAGCTTAGCGGGACAGCCGAGCGAGACCCAGTACTTC. It encodes CASSLAGQPSETQYF.

The CDR3 protein is CASSLARTGGGRDTEAFF. The CDR3 nucleotides are TGTGCCAGCAGCTTAGCGCGGACAGGGGGCGGGAGGGACACTGAAGCTTTCTTT. The chain uses TRBV7-2 and TRBJ1-1, with TRBD1 matching over 11 bases. CDR3 length: 18 residues. Per the germline V gene, CDR1 is SGHTA and CDR2 is FQGNSA. V lost 0 bases and J lost 3; bases outside the gene matches: 9.

The V gene is TRBV5-4, the J gene TRBJ2-5; D possibly matches TRBD1 or TRBD2 (6 bases each). Germline values: CDR1 SGHNT, CDR2 YYREEE (reference sequence). The germline V and J ends were trimmed by 4 bases and 2 bases, with 12 bases remaining between them. The CDR3 has 14 amino acids. The CDR3, as DNA: TGTGCCAGCAGCCCTGGGGGGCAGCAAGAGACCCAGTACTTC. It specifies CASSPGGQQETQYF. Full variable domain (rest looked up from reference TRBV5-4 and TRBJ2-5): ETGVTQSPTHLIKTRGQQVTLRCSSQSGHNTVSWYQQALGQGPQFIFQYYREEENGRGNFPPRFSGLQFPNYSSELNVNALELDDSALYLCASSPGGQQETQYFGPGTRLLVL.

V gene TRBV7-9 combines with J gene TRBJ2-5; tentatively, D is TRBD1 (5 bases). Trimming left V 4 bases short and J 5 bases short, with 14 bases between. Germline CDR1 is SEHNR and CDR2 is FQNEAQ (reference sequence). The CDR3 consists of 14 residues. The CDR3 loop reads CASSWGLDPETQYF. In DNA, the CDR3 is TGTGCCAGCAGCTGGGGCCTCGATCCGGAGACCCAGTACTTC.

This clone was counted only a few times. The chain carries TRBV30 and TRBJ1-5, with D hard to call. CDR1 and CDR2 from the germline V gene are GTSNPN and SVGIG (reference sequence). The ends were cut back, 5 bases at V and 10 bases at J, with 15 bases in the middle. This CDR3 spans 12 amino acids. The CDR3 sequence: CAWGGPFSPQHF. The CDR3 DNA sequence: TGTGCCTGGGGAGGGCCCTTCTCACCCCAGCATTTT.

The genes are TRBV6-5 and TRBJ2-5; D unclear. The CDR3 is 14 amino acids. V dropped 6 bases and J dropped 1 base, with 12 bases sitting between them. In germline, CDR1 is MNHEY, CDR2 SVGAGI. The CDR3 loop reads CASRRSQIQETQYF. As DNA, the CDR3 is TGTGCCAGCAGGCGATCTCAGATCCAAGAGACCCAGTACTTC.

The chain employs TRBV18 and TRBJ1-4; no definite D call. Trimming removed 6 bases from V and 3 bases from J, with 8 bases in between. The CDR3 is made up of 13 amino acids. Germline assignment: CDR1 KGHSH and CDR2 LQKENI. The CDR3 bases are TGTGCCAGCTCCCCAGACCCTAATGAAAAACTGTTTTTT. Translation: CASSPDPNEKLFF.

Comment on this clone: Other DNA sequences within the sample encode an identical CDR3. The chain uses TRBV11-2 and TRBJ2-7; 8 nucleotides align to TRBD1. The CDR3 runs 15 residues. The germline V gene encodes CDR1 SGHAT and CDR2 FQNNGV. V dropped 5 bases and J dropped 2; count of bases not matched to a gene: 8. Written as DNA, the CDR3 is TGTGCCAGCAGCCTCGGACAGGGTGCCCCCTACGAGCAGTACTTC. Amino acids: CASSLGQGAPYEQYF.

J is TRBJ2-7 and V is TRBV18; no reliable D call. In germline, CDR1 is KGHSH, CDR2 LQKENI. The CDR3 is made up of 13 amino acids. Trimming removed 3 bases from V and 3 bases from J, with 9 bases in between. This CDR3 is CASSPELFYEQYF. CDR3 coding DNA: TGTGCCAGCTCACCCGAATTATTCTACGAGCAGTACTTC.

Remarks on this clone: The identical CDR3 is also encoded by other nucleotide sequences in the sample. The chain is built from TRBV6-6 and TRBJ1-4; D not certain. Trimming took 4 bases from V and 3 from J, leaving 0 bases between them. This CDR3 region has 11 residues. Germline V gene sequence: CDR1 MNHNY, CDR2 SVGAGI (reference sequence). The CDR3 reads CASSSNEKLFF. CDR3 sequence (DNA): TGTGCCAGCAGTTCTAATGAAAAACTGTTTTTT.

This clone was counted a few times. The genes are TRBV5-1 and TRBJ2-7, with a possible D match to TRBD1 (7 bases). Germline V CDR1 and CDR2: SGHRS, YFSETQ. CDR3 size: 13 residues. The V end lost 2 bases, the J end lost 5 bases, and 11 bases lay between the germline ends. CDR3 sequence: CASSFPRGDEQYF. The CDR3 coding sequence is TGCGCCAGCAGCTTCCCCAGGGGGGACGAGCAGTACTTC.

The chain is built from TRBV5-5 and TRBJ1-2; a possible D gene is TRBD1 (5 bases). The CDR3 runs to 11 residues. V lost 4 bases, J lost 7 bases, and 8 bases lay in between. CDR1 is SGHKS and CDR2 is YYEKEE in the germline V gene (reference sequence). The CDR3 protein is CASSPGAGYTF. DNA for the CDR3: TGTGCCAGCAGCCCTGGGGCTGGCTACACCTTC.

This sequence joins TRBV7-2 and TRBJ2-5; D gene unclear. CDR3 length: 14 amino acids. Germline V gene sequence: CDR1 SGHTA, CDR2 FQGNSA. Between the trimmed V and J ends, which lost 5 bases and 4 bases, there was a span of 14 bases. The CDR3 sequence: CASSPAGSIETQYF. The CDR3 nucleotides are TGTGCCAGCAGCCCGGCCGGGTCAATAGAGACCCAGTACTTC.

The chain carries TRBV6-5 and TRBJ1-3; maybe TRBD1 (6 bases). The CDR3 has 13 residues. V was shortened by 8 bases and J by 4 bases, with 12 bases between the two germline ends. Germline CDR1 and CDR2: MNHEY and SVGAGI. In DNA, the CDR3 is TGTGCCAGCCGCGCAGGGGTAGGAAACACCATATATTTT. Amino acids: CASRAGVGNTIYF.

A single count supports this clone. The J gene is TRBJ2-1, the V gene TRBV15, with 8 bases matching TRBD2. V lost 3 bases, J lost 6 bases, and 10 bases stayed unmatched. Per the germline V gene, CDR1 is LNHNV and CDR2 is YYDKDF (reference sequence). This CDR3 contains 16 residues. CDR3: CATSRERGRPGNEQFF. In nucleotides, the CDR3 is TGTGCCACCAGCAGGGAGCGGGGGAGGCCCGGCAATGAGCAGTTCTTC. The whole variable domain, filled in from reference TRBV15 and TRBJ2-1, reads DAMVIQNPRYQVTQFGKPVTLSCSQTLNHNVMYWYQQKSSQAPKLLFHYYDKDFNNEADTPDNFQSRRPNTSFCFLDIRSPGLGDTAMYLCATSRERGRPGNEQFFGPGTRLTVL.

The genes are TRBV4-3 and TRBJ2-7, with TRBD2 matching 7 bases. Trimming took 1 base from V and 2 from J; bases not matched to a gene: 8. The CDR3 length is 16 residues. Germline CDR1 is LGHNA and CDR2 is YSLEER. CDR3 in amino acids: CASSQAGGSTPYEQYF. CDR3 nucleotide sequence: TGCGCCAGCAGCCAAGCCGGGGGGTCCACCCCCTACGAGCAGTACTTC.

This chain uses TRBV2 with TRBJ1-5; 7 bases are a match to TRBD1. CDR1 is SNHLY, CDR2 FYNNEI, per germline. This CDR3 spans 13 amino acids. Trimming at V came to 9 bases and at J to 3 bases, leaving 5 bases not matched to a gene. DNA for the CDR3: TGTGCCAGTAAACAGGGGACCAATCAGCCCCAGCATTTT. Encoded protein: CASKQGTNQPQHF.

J is TRBJ2-1 and V is TRBV15; D is perhaps TRBD2 (5 bases). The ends were cut back, 1 base at V and 4 bases at J, with 11 bases in the middle. The CDR3 is 15 residues long. Germline V gives CDR1 LNHNV, CDR2 YYDKDF (reference sequence). DNA for the CDR3: TGTGCCACCAGCAGAGCTCGGACTCTTTACAATGAGCAGTTCTTC. Encoded protein: CATSRARTLYNEQFF.

Concerning this clone itself: The same CDR3 also results from other DNA sequences found in this sample. V usage is TRBV7-2 and J usage is TRBJ2-7; 8 bases align to TRBD2. With V trimmed by 2 bases and J by 4 bases, 4 bases remained unmatched. Germline V gives CDR1 SGHTA, CDR2 FQGNSA. There are 14 residues in the CDR3. This CDR3 is CASSLRAGGYEQYF. The CDR3 bases are TGTGCCAGCAGCTTAAGGGCGGGAGGATACGAGCAGTACTTC.

This chain connects TRBV15 to TRBJ1-3; D is uncertain. Looked up from germline, CDR1 is LNHNV and CDR2 is YYDKDF (reference sequence). The CDR3 extends over 15 amino acids. The V end lost 0 bases, the J end lost 3 bases, and 9 bases lay between the germline ends. CDR3 DNA sequence: TGTGCCACCAGCAGAGACCCTCAAAGTGGAAACACCATATATTTT. This sequence encodes CATSRDPQSGNTIYF.

Notes on this clone: Other DNA sequences in this specimen translate into the identical CDR3. V is TRBV6-5 and J is TRBJ1-6; D is uncertain. Germline CDR1 reads MNHEY; CDR2 reads SVGAGI. The V and J ends lost 11 bases and 10 bases respectively, with 15 bases between them. The CDR3 is 12 amino acids. CDR3 residues: CASSGVGSPLHF. The CDR3 DNA is TGTGCCTCCTCCGGGGTAGGCTCACCCCTCCACTTT.

The gene calls are TRBV7-2 and TRBJ2-1; a weak D match, TRBD2 (5 bases). Germline V gene sequence: CDR1 SGHTA, CDR2 FQGNSA. This CDR3 has 16 amino acids. V dropped 1 base and J dropped 8 bases, with 18 bases sitting between them. CDR3 loop: CASSLDASFHGDEQFF. The CDR3 DNA sequence: TGTGCCAGCAGCTTAGATGCCTCCTTCCACGGGGATGAGCAGTTCTTC.